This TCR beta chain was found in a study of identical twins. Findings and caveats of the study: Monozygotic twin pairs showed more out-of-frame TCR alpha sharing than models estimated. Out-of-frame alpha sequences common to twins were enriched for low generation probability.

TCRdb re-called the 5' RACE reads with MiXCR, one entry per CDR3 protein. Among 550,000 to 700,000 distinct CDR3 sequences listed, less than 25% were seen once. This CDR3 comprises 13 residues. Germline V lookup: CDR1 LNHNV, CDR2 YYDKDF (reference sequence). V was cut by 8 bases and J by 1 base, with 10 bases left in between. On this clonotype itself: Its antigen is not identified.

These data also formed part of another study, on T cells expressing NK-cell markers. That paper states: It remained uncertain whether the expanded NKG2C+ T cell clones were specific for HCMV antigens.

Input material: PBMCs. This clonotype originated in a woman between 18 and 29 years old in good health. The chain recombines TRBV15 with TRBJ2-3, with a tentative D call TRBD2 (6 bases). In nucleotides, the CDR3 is TGTGCCACCGGGGCTAGCGGCACAGATACGCAGTATTTT. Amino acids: CATGASGTDTQYF.